A single sample gave rise to the 5 T cell receptor beta chains below, sequenced in a study of T cell responses to AZD1222 COVID-19 vaccine (dated by TCRdb to about 2021). Library method: the immunoSEQ multiplex PCR assay. The immuneACCESS repertoire file appears here via TCRdb, limited to in-frame rearrangements. These files lack a portion of the clones; in checked studies, under half of the deficit traces to unresolved V genes, and the cause of the others is not known. The sample contains under 100,000 clones, more than 90% of them found a single time. About 5% of the sample comes from the top ten. The time point label of this sample denotes: baseline before first vaccination. The input for sequencing was peripheral blood, taken on day 0 of AZD1222 vaccination. These receptors originate from an adult in good health.

The chain joins TRBV27 to TRBJ1-2, with 8 bases aligning to TRBD1. The CDR3 loop spans 18 amino acids. The V gene's germline CDR1 is MNHEY and CDR2 SMNVEV (reference sequence). Trimming took 4 bases from V and 0 from J; bases not matched to a gene: 13. The DNA of the CDR3 is TGTGCCAGCAGTTCCCTTTGGACAGGGCTAGAAGCTAACTATGGCTACACCTTC. Encoded protein: CASSSLWTGLEANYGYTF.

This chain uses TRBV5-4 with TRBJ2-1; 8 positions match TRBD2. Per the germline V gene, CDR1 is SGHNT and CDR2 is YYREEE (reference sequence). CDR3 length: 16 residues. Trimming at V came to 4 bases and at J to 6 bases, leaving 12 bases not matched to a gene. The CDR3 spells CASSGPQAGGVNEQFF. The CDR3 DNA follows: TGTGCCAGCAGCGGACCCCAGGCGGGGGGCGTCAATGAGCAGTTCTTC. The variable domain in full, completed from reference TRBV5-4 and TRBJ2-1, reads ETGVTQSPTHLIKTRGQQVTLRCSSQSGHNTVSWYQQALGQGPQFIFQYYREEENGRGNFPPRFSGLQFPNYSSELNVNALELDDSALYLCASSGPQAGGVNEQFFGPGTRLTVL.

V gene TRBV6-5 combines with J gene TRBJ1-1; a weak D match, TRBD1 (5 bases). The CDR3 runs to 14 residues. V was clipped by 0 bases and J by 5 bases, with 10 bases between them. Looked up from germline, CDR1 is MNHEY and CDR2 is SVGAGI. CDR3 in amino acids: CASSYSGVGTEAFF. The CDR3 DNA follows: TGTGCCAGCAGTTACTCAGGGGTAGGAACTGAAGCTTTCTTT.

This clone is a singleton in its sample. The J gene is TRBJ2-1, the V gene TRBV27, with 7 bases lining up with TRBD1. The CDR3 is made up of 18 amino acids. The trim removed 1 base at V and 3 bases at J, leaving 12 bases unmatched. Germline loops: CDR1 MNHEY, CDR2 SMNVEV (reference sequence). The CDR3 DNA is TGTGCCAGCAGTTTATTTCTTCAAGAGGGGGCTGACTACAATGAGCAGTTCTTC. Translation: CASSLFLQEGADYNEQFF.

The chain employs TRBV5-4 and TRBJ2-3, with D possibly TRBD1 on 7 matching bases. The CDR3 spans 16 residues. With 6 bases removed from V and 6 bases from J, the gap between germline ends came to 23 bases. Per the germline V gene, CDR1 is SGHNT and CDR2 is YYREEE (reference sequence). The CDR3 DNA follows: TGTGCCAGCACTGAGGAGGGGGCTTTCGGTGGGGATACGCAGTATTTT. Translating it yields CASTEEGAFGGDTQYF.